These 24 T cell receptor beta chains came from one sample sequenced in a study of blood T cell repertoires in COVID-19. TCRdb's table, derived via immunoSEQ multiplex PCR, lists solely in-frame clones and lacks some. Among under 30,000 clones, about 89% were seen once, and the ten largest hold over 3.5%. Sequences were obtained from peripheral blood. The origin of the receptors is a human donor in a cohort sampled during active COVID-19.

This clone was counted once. Here the CDR3 DNA reads TGTGCCAGCAGCTTAGCCCTGGACAGGGAAGCTTTCTTT. Residues: CASSLALDREAFF. This chain uses TRBV7-8 with TRBJ1-1; TRBD1 matches 7 bases. CDR1 and CDR2 from the germline V gene are SGHVS and FQNEAQ. CDR3 length: 13 residues. V was clipped by 0 bases and J by 8 bases; unmatched bases: 3. Drawing the rest from reference TRBV7-8 and TRBJ1-1, the complete variable domain is GAGVSQSPRYKVAKRGQDVALRCDPISGHVSLFWYQQALGQGPEFLTYFQNEAQLDKSGLPSDRFFAERPEGSVSTLKIQRTQQEDSAVYLCASSLALDREAFFGQGTRLTVV.

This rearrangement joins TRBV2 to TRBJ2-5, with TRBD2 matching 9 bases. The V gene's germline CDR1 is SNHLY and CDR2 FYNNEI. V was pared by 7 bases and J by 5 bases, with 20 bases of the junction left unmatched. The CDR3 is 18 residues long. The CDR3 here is CASKPPAWEERGDETQYF. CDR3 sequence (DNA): TGTGCCAGCAAGCCGCCCGCCTGGGAGGAGCGGGGGGATGAGACCCAGTACTTC.

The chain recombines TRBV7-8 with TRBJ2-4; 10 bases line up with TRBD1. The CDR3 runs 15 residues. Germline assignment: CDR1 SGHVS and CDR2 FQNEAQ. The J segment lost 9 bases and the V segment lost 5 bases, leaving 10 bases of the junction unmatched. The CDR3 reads CASSVGTGDSLIQYF. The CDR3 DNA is TGTGCCAGCAGCGTAGGGACAGGGGATTCTCTCATTCAGTACTTC.

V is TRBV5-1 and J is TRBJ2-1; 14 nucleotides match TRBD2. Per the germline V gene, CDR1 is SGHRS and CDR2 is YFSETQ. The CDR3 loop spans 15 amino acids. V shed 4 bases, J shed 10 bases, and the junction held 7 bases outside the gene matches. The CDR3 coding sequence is TGCGCCAGCAGCACCGAGGGACTAGCGGGGGTCGAGCAGTTCTTC. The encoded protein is CASSTEGLAGVEQFF.

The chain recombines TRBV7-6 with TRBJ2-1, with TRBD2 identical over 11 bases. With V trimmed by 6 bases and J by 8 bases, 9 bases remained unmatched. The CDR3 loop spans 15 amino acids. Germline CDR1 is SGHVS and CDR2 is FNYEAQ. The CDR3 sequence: CASRLSGGARDEQFF. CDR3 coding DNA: TGTGCCAGCAGACTTAGCGGGGGGGCCAGAGATGAGCAGTTCTTC.

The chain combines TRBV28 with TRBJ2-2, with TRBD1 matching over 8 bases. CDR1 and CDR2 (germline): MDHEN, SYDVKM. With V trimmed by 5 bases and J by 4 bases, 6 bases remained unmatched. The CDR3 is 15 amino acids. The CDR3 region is CASSRSGGGTGELFF. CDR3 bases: TGTGCCAGCAGTCGATCAGGGGGCGGCACCGGGGAGCTGTTTTTT.

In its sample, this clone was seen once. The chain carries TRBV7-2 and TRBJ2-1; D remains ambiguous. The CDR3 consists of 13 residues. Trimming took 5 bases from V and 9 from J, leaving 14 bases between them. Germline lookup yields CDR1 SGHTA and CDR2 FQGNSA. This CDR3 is CASSPRGPGEQFF. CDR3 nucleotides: TGTGCCAGCAGCCCGCGAGGTCCGGGTGAGCAGTTCTTC.

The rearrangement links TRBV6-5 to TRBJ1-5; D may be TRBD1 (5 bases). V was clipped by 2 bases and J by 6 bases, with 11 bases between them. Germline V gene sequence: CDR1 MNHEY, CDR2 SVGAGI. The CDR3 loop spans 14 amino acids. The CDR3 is CASSYRQGSQPQHF. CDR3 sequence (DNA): TGTGCCAGCAGTTACCGGCAGGGAAGTCAGCCCCAGCATTTT.

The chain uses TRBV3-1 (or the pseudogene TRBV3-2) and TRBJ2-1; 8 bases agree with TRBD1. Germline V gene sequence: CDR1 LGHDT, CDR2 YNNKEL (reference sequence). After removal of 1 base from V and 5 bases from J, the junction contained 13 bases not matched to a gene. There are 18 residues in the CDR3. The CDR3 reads CASSQGQGFLPANNEQFF. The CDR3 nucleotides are TGTGCCAGCAGCCAAGGACAGGGGTTCCTGCCTGCCAACAATGAGCAGTTCTTC.

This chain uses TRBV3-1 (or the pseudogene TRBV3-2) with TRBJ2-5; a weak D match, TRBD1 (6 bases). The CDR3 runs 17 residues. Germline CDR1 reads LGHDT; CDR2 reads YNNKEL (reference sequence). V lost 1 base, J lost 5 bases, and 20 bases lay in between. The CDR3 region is CASSQVSWVGGPETQYF. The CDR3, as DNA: TGTGCCAGCAGCCAAGTTAGCTGGGTAGGGGGTCCGGAGACCCAGTACTTC.

As DNA, the CDR3 is TGTGCCAGCAGTTTATTGCAGGGGGGGAACACTGAAGCTTTCTTT. Translating gives CASSLLQGGNTEAFF. The chain has TRBV28 and TRBJ1-1, with 7 nucleotides matching TRBD1. The CDR3 contains 15 residues. J lost 1 base, V lost 1 base, and 3 bases had no gene match. The germline V gene encodes CDR1 MDHEN and CDR2 SYDVKM. The full variable domain, completed using reference TRBV28 and TRBJ1-1, is DVKVTQSSRYLVKRTGEKVFLECVQDMDHENMFWYRQDPGLGLRLIYFSYDVKMKEKGDIPEGYSVSREKKERFSLILESASTNQTSMYLCASSLLQGGNTEAFFGQGTRLTVV.

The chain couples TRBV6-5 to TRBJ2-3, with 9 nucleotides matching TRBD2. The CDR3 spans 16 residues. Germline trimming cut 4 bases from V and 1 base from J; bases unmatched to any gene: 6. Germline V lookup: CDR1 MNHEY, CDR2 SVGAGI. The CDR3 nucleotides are TGTGCCAGCAGTTCGCCACAGCGGGGGGGCACAGATACGCAGTATTTT. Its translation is CASSSPQRGGTDTQYF.

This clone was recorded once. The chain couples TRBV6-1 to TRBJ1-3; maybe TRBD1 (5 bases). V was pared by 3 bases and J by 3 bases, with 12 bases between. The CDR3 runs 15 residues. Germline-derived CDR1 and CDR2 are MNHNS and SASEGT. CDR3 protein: CASSDDSLNGNTIYF. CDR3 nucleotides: TGTGCCAGCAGTGATGACAGCTTGAATGGAAACACCATATATTTT.

Here the CDR3 reads CASRYSDSSNYGYTF. CDR3 nucleotide sequence: TGCGCCAGCAGATACTCGGACTCCTCAAACTATGGCTACACCTTC. The gene calls are TRBV5-1 and TRBJ1-2; the D is unclear. Per the germline V gene, CDR1 is SGHRS and CDR2 is YFSETQ. V shed 5 bases and J shed 2 bases, with 16 bases lying between them. This CDR3 region has 15 residues.

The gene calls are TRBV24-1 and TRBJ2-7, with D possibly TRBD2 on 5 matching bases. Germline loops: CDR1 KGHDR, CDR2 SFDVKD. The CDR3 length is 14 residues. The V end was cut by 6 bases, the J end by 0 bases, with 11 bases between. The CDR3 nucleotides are TGTGCCACCAGTCGCGGAGGCAGCTCCTACGAGCAGTACTTC. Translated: CATSRGGSSYEQYF.

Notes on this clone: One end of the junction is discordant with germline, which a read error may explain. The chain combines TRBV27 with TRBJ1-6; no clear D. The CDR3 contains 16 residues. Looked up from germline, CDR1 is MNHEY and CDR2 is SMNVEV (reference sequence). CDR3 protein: CASSLSGRLYNSPPHF. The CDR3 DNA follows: TGTGCCAGCAGTTTATCCGGGAGGTTGTATAATTCACCCCCCCACTTT.

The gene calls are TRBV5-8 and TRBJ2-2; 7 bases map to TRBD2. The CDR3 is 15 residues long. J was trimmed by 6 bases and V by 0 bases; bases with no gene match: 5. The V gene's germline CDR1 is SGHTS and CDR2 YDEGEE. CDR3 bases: TGTGCCAGCAGCTTGGGACTAGCAGGTTCCGGGGAGCTGTTTTTT. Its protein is CASSLGLAGSGELFF. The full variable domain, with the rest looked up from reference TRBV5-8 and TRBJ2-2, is EAGVTQSPTHLIKTRGQQATLRCSPISGHTSVYWYQQALGLGLQFLLWYDEGEERNRGNFPPRFSGRQFPNYSSELNVNALELEDSALYLCASSLGLAGSGELFFGEGSRLTVL.

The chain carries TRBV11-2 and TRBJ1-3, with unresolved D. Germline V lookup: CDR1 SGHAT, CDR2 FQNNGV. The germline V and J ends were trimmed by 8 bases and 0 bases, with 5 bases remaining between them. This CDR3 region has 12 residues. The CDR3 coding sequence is TGTGCCAGCGAGAGCTCTGGAAACACCATATATTTT. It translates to CASESSGNTIYF.

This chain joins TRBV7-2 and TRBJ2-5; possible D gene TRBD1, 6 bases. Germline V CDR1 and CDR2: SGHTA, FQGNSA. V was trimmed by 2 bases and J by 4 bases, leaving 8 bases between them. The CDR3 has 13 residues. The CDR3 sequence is CASSLSQGETQYF. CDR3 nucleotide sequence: TGTGCCAGCAGCTTATCACAGGGAGAGACCCAGTACTTC.

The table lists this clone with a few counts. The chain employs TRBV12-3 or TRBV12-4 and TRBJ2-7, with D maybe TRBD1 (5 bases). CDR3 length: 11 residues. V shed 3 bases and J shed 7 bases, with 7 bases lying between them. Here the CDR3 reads CASSFAGEQYF. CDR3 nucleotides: TGTGCCAGCAGTTTTGCAGGGGAGCAGTACTTC.

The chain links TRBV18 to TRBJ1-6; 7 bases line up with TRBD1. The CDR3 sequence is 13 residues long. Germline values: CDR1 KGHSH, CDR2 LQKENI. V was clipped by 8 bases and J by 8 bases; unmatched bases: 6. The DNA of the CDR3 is TGTGCCAGCACGGACAGGATTGATTCACCCCTCCACTTT. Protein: CASTDRIDSPLHF.

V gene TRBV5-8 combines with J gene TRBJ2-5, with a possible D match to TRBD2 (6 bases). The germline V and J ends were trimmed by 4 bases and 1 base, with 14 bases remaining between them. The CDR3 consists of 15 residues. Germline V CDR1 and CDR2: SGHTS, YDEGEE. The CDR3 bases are TGTGCCAGCAGCCCGGGGGAGGCAACCCAAGAGACCCAGTACTTC. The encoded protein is CASSPGEATQETQYF.

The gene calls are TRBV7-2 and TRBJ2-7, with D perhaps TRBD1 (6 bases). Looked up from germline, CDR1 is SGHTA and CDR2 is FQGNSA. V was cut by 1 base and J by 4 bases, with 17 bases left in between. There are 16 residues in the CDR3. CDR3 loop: CASSLVTGKKSYEQYF. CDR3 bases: TGTGCCAGCAGCTTAGTAACAGGGAAAAAAAGTTACGAGCAGTACTTC. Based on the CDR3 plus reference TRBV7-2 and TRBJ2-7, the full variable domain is GAGVSQSPSNKVTEKGKDVELRCDPISGHTALYWYRQSLGQGLEFLIYFQGNSAPDKSGLPSDRFSAERTGGSVSTLTIQRTQQEDSAVYLCASSLVTGKKSYEQYFGPGTRLTVT.

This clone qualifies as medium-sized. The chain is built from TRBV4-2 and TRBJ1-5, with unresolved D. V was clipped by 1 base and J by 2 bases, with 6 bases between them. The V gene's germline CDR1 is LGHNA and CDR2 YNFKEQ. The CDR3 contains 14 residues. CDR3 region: CASSQVSGNQPQHF. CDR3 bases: TGTGCCAGCAGCCAAGTTTCAGGCAATCAGCCCCAGCATTTT.